These 22 T cell receptor beta chains share one sample of origin, sequenced in a study of cytomegalovirus exposure and HLA in healthy donors. TCRdb's copy holds only in-frame clones and misses some; the assay was immunoSEQ multiplex PCR. This sample has some 100,000 clones; roughly 82% occur once, and the top ten carry approximately 4.9%. Material: PBMCs. The receptors were sampled from a man between 18 and 29 years old in good health and CMV-seronegative.

The chain employs TRBV10-1 and TRBJ2-5, with D possibly being TRBD1 (5 bases). Germline lookup yields CDR1 WNHNN and CDR2 SYGVQD (reference sequence). The V end lost 3 bases, the J end lost 1 base, and 12 bases lay between the germline ends. This CDR3 is built from 15 residues. The DNA for the CDR3 is TGCGCCAGCAGTGAATCCAGGGCGGCCCAAGAGACCCAGTACTTC. Protein: CASSESRAAQETQYF.

The V and J genes are TRBV7-9 and TRBJ1-1, with unresolved D. There are 13 residues in the CDR3. V lost 2 bases to trimming and J lost 3 bases, with 7 bases between them. The V gene's germline CDR1 is SEHNR and CDR2 FQNEAQ (reference sequence). Written as DNA, the CDR3 is TGTGCCAGCAGCTTACTGCGAGACACTGAAGCTTTCTTT. Its translation: CASSLLRDTEAFF.

The chain carries TRBV4-1 and TRBJ1-5; D is ambiguous. In germline, CDR1 is MGHRA, CDR2 YSYEKL. V was trimmed by 3 bases and J by 9 bases, leaving 9 bases between them. There are 12 residues in the CDR3. The CDR3 DNA reads TGCGCCAGCAGCCACCTGCTAGGGCCCCAGCATTTT. Translation gives CASSHLLGPQHF.

This clone was recorded only once. This chain connects TRBV18 to TRBJ2-7; no reliable D call. Per germline, CDR1 KGHSH and CDR2 LQKENI. This CDR3 spans 13 amino acids. Trimming took 5 bases from V and 4 from J, leaving 12 bases between them. This CDR3 is CASSSGDGYEQYF. The CDR3 DNA is TGTGCCAGCTCAAGTGGAGACGGGTACGAGCAGTACTTC.

In nucleotides, the CDR3 is TGTGCCAGCAGCCCAGGTGATGGGACAAATAATCTTAACTATGGCTACACCTTC. Encoded protein: CASSPGDGTNNLNYGYTF. The chain joins TRBV27 to TRBJ1-2; possible D gene TRBD1, 6 bases. The V end lost 6 bases, the J end lost 1 base, and 24 bases lay between the germline ends. The germline CDR1 and CDR2 sequences are MNHEY and SMNVEV (reference sequence). CDR3 length: 18 amino acids.

CDR3 DNA: TGCGCCAGCAGCTTGAATACTAACGATGAGCAGTTCTTC. This gives the protein CASSLNTNDEQFF. This sequence joins TRBV5-1 and TRBJ2-1; D gene uncertain. The CDR3 extends over 13 amino acids. Deletions cut 1 base from V and 8 bases from J, with 10 bases between. Germline CDR1 is SGHRS and CDR2 is YFSETQ.

This clone was seen only once. The J gene is TRBJ1-1, the V gene TRBV30, with D tentatively TRBD1 (6 bases). The CDR3 runs to 15 residues. Germline V gene data show CDR1 as GTSNPN and CDR2 as SVGIG (reference sequence). The V and J ends lost 4 bases and 4 bases respectively, with 19 bases between them. CDR3 amino acids: CAWKATGFYGTEAFF. The CDR3 nucleotides read TGTGCCTGGAAAGCAACAGGGTTTTACGGCACTGAAGCTTTCTTT.

The chain employs TRBV19 and TRBJ1-5; tentative D call: TRBD1 (6 bases). Germline V gene sequence: CDR1 LNHDA, CDR2 SQIVND (reference sequence). The V end lost 5 bases, the J end lost 4 bases, and 9 bases lay between the germline ends. The CDR3 sequence is 13 residues long. The CDR3 spells CASSGTMNQPQHF. CDR3 DNA sequence: TGTGCCAGTAGTGGGACAATGAATCAGCCCCAGCATTTT.

The gene calls are TRBV30 and TRBJ1-2, with D perhaps TRBD1 (6 bases). CDR3 length equals 13 residues. Germline assignment: CDR1 GTSNPN and CDR2 SVGIG (reference sequence). The germline V and J ends were trimmed by 5 bases and 4 bases, with 14 bases remaining between them. The CDR3 sequence: CAWLFRGGYGYTF. CDR3 in DNA: TGTGCCTGGCTTTTCAGGGGTGGCTATGGCTACACCTTC.

The chain recombines TRBV18 with TRBJ1-5; no firm D call. V was shortened by 5 bases and J by 7 bases, with 18 bases between the two germline ends. The CDR3 is 15 amino acids. Germline V CDR1 and CDR2: KGHSH, LQKENI. CDR3 sequence: CASSEKWREVQPQHF. The CDR3, as DNA: TGTGCCAGCTCAGAGAAATGGAGGGAGGTACAGCCCCAGCATTTT.

The J gene is TRBJ2-7, the V gene TRBV5-1, with 9 nucleotides matching TRBD2. CDR1 and CDR2 from the germline V gene are SGHRS and YFSETQ. V dropped 4 bases and J dropped 1; count of bases not matched to a gene: 9. This CDR3 spans 16 amino acids. The DNA for the CDR3 is TGCGCCAGCAGCCCTGGGTCGCTAGCGGGGTCCTACGAGCAGTACTTC. Translation: CASSPGSLAGSYEQYF.

There are a few counts of this clone. The gene calls are TRBV13 and TRBJ1-2; tentative D call: TRBD1 (5 bases). V lost 5 bases, J lost 2 bases, and 9 bases lay in between. Germline CDR1 reads PRHDT; CDR2 reads FYEKMQ (reference sequence). This CDR3 spans 13 amino acids. The CDR3 spells CASSTGLNYGYTF. The CDR3 bases are TGTGCCAGCAGCACGGGACTGAACTATGGCTACACCTTC. The entire variable domain, with the rest obtained from reference TRBV13 and TRBJ1-2, is as follows: AAGVIQSPRHLIKEKRETATLKCYPIPRHDTVYWYQQGPGQDPQFLISFYEKMQSDKGSIPDRFSAQQFSDYHSELNMSSLELGDSALYFCASSTGLNYGYTFGSGTRLTVV.

This rearrangement joins TRBV11-2 to TRBJ2-7; 9 positions match TRBD2. The CDR3 contains 15 residues. V shed 0 bases, J shed 2 bases, and the junction held 2 bases outside the gene matches. Germline CDR1 is SGHAT and CDR2 is FQNNGV. The CDR3 coding sequence is TGTGCCAGCAGCTTAGAAGGGACTAGCACCTACGAGCAGTACTTC. Amino acid sequence: CASSLEGTSTYEQYF.

Here the CDR3 reads CASSSTGDSPLHF. CDR3 DNA sequence: TGCGCCAGCAGCTCCACAGGAGATTCACCCCTCCACTTT. The V call is TRBV5-1, the J call TRBJ1-6; tentative D call: TRBD1 (5 bases). This CDR3 contains 13 residues. The V gene's germline CDR1 is SGHRS and CDR2 YFSETQ. The V end was cut by 3 bases, the J end by 8 bases, with 9 bases between.

V and J are TRBV5-1 and TRBJ2-7; TRBD1 agrees at 9 bases. Trimming took 5 bases from V and 5 from J; bases not matched to a gene: 17. CDR1 is SGHRS and CDR2 is YFSETQ in the germline V gene. The CDR3 extends over 17 amino acids. The CDR3, as DNA: TGCGCCAGCAGAGAAACAGGGGGCCCCAGCAGGTGGGACGAGCAGTACTTC. Translated, it gives CASRETGGPSRWDEQYF.

V and J are TRBV21-1 and TRBJ2-5; the table's D call of TRBD1 was not tested on the DNA. TRBV21-1 has pseudogene status. The CDR3 extends over 16 amino acids. The CDR3 DNA follows: TGTGCCAGCAGCACCTCCCTCCCGACAGGGTCTGAGACCCAGTACTTC. Protein sequence: CASSTSLPTGSETQYF.

This clone was seen only once. The V gene is TRBV2, the J gene TRBJ2-5; 10 bases agree with TRBD2. V lost 2 bases, J lost 4 bases, and 4 bases stayed unmatched. This CDR3 is 15 amino acids long. CDR1 is SNHLY, CDR2 FYNNEI, per germline. The DNA for the CDR3 is TGTGCCAGCAGTGAAAGCGGGGGGGCCCGAGAGACCCAGTACTTC. Protein product: CASSESGGARETQYF.

This clone showed up just a few times. J is TRBJ2-7 and V is TRBV27; D might be TRBD1 (6 bases). The ends were cut back, 5 bases at V and 0 bases at J, with 11 bases in the middle. The CDR3 has 14 residues. Germline CDR1 reads MNHEY; CDR2 reads SMNVEV (reference sequence). CDR3 protein: CASSATGPSYEQYF. CDR3 sequence (DNA): TGTGCCAGCAGTGCAACAGGGCCCTCCTACGAGCAGTACTTC.

V and J are TRBV6-6 and TRBJ2-2; 11 nucleotides agree with TRBD2. V shed 7 bases and J 4 bases; nucleotides not matched to a gene: 8. Germline V gene sequence: CDR1 MNHNY, CDR2 SVGAGI (reference sequence). The CDR3 runs to 16 residues. The CDR3, as DNA: TGTGCCAGCACACCCCCCGGGACTAGCGGCACCGGGGAGCTGTTTTTT. Translated: CASTPPGTSGTGELFF.

CDR3 in DNA: TGTGCTAGTGGTGGGCGCGGGCTCGGCGATCAGCCCCAGCATTTT. As protein: CASGGRGLGDQPQHF. V gene TRBV12-5 combines with J gene TRBJ1-5; no reliable D call. V was trimmed by 5 bases and J by 5 bases, leaving 16 bases between them. The CDR3 consists of 15 residues. Germline CDR1 reads LGHNT; CDR2 reads FRNRAP.

The chain carries TRBV7-9 and TRBJ1-1; TRBD1 might be the D (5 bases). Germline V gene data show CDR1 as SEHNR and CDR2 as FQNEAQ (reference sequence). V dropped 5 bases and J dropped 2 bases, with 15 bases sitting between them. The CDR3 extends over 15 amino acids. The CDR3 sequence is CASSPSKGYNTEAFF. DNA of the CDR3: TGTGCCAGCAGCCCATCCAAGGGGTACAACACTGAAGCTTTCTTT.

This clone occurred once. The gene calls are TRBV7-9 and TRBJ2-2, with 10 positions matching TRBD1. The CDR3 has 17 amino acids. Germline V gene lookup returns CDR1 SEHNR and CDR2 FQNEAQ (reference sequence). Trimming cost V 7 bases and J 3 bases; bases outside gene matches: 11. The CDR3 coding sequence is TGTGCCAGCATCTCACCAGTCGGGACAGGGGACACCGGGGAGCTGTTTTTT. It yields the protein CASISPVGTGDTGELFF.